A selection of T cell receptor beta chains follows, all from one sample in a study of T cell repertoires in cytomegalovirus infection. TCRdb independently ran MiXCR on the reads; one entry per CDR3 protein. The table has 400,000 or so distinct CDR3 sequences, roughly 30% seen once. Sequencing used PBMCs. All receptors come from a human donor in good health (CMV status not recorded). Some clones in this sample may be carry-over from other donors' samples. Each CDR3 is given with its conserved first and last residue. The D gene is left open where the match is weak. Clone size is shown for a subset of rows, as once, few, many or a class of expanded clone.

TRBJ2-1	TRBV19	TRBD2	few	15	TGTGCCAGTAGTATAGTAGCGGGGGGGGGTAATGAGCAGTTCTTC	CASSIVAGGGNEQFF
TRBJ1-2	TRBV29-1	.	few	14	TGCAGCGTCCGGCAAGGGGCCAGGGGCTATGGCTACACCTTC	CSVRQGARGYGYTF
TRBJ1-1	TRBV7-6	TRBD1	few	15	TGTGCCAGCAGCTTAAACCGACAGGGAAGGGCTGAAGCTTTCTTT	CASSLNRQGRAEAFF
TRBJ2-5	TRBV7-8	.	many	12	TGTGCCAGCAGCTTAGGCCCGGAGACCCAGTACTTC	CASSLGPETQYF
TRBJ1-1	TRBV6-5	.	.	14	TGTGCCAGCAGTTACGGTATGAGAAACACTGAAGCTTTCTTT	CASSYGMRNTEAFF
TRBJ1-6	TRBV20-1	TRBD1	few	15	TGCAGTGCTAGGGTCGGGGGGACAGGGGATTCACCCCTCCACTTT	CSARVGGTGDSPLHF
TRBJ2-2	TRBV5-1	TRBD1	few	14	TGCGCCAGCCGCCCGGGACAGGGCTTCAGGGAGCTGTTTTTT	CASRPGQGFRELFF
TRBJ1-2	TRBV6-5	.	.	15	TGTGCCAGCAGTTTCCAACAGAGAGGTGGCTATGGCTACACCTTC	CASSFQQRGGYGYTF
TRBJ1-4	TRBV7-2	.	few	15	TGTGCCAGCAGCCCACAGACAGCAACTAATGAAAAACTGTTTTTT	CASSPQTATNEKLFF
TRBJ2-7	TRBV30	.	few	13	TGTGCCTGGAGCAAAACAGGAGCCTACGAGCAGTACTTC	CAWSKTGAYEQYF
TRBJ2-5	TRBV6-6	TRBD2	few	13	TGTGCCAGCAGTTACGGGGAGGGAGAGACCCAGTACTTC	CASSYGEGETQYF
TRBJ2-7	TRBV6-2/TRBV6-3	TRBD2	.	14	TGTGCCAGCAGCGCCCGGGACTATCCCTACGAGCAGTACTTC	CASSARDYPYEQYF
TRBJ2-7	TRBV20-1	.	many	8	TGCAGTGCTAGTGGCGAGTACTTC	CSASGEYF
TRBJ1-5	TRBV6-1	.	.	15	TGTGCCACCCTGACTAGGGGAGTAAGCAATCAGCCCCAGCATTTT	CATLTRGVSNQPQHF
TRBJ1-1	TRBV12-3/TRBV12-4	.	.	12	TGTGCCAGCAGCCGACAGTTAAGTGAAGCTTTCTTT	CASSRQLSEAFF
TRBJ2-5	TRBV20-1	TRBD1	.	15	TGCAGTGCTAGAGGCCAGACAGGGTGGGCAGAGACCCAGTACTTC	CSARGQTGWAETQYF
TRBJ2-6	TRBV10-2	.	.	18	TGCGCCAGCAGTGACCCGGGCCCCAGTGGGTCGGGGGCCAACGTCCTGACTTTC	CASSDPGPSGSGANVLTF
TRBJ1-4	TRBV12-3/TRBV12-4	.	.	14	TGTGCCAGCAGTTTCGAGGCAGGGAATGAAAAACTGTTTTTT	CASSFEAGNEKLFF
TRBJ2-2	TRBV6-1	.	many	15	TGTGCCAGCAGTGAAGTGGTGCGAGGCGCCGGGGAGCTGTTTTTT	CASSEVVRGAGELFF
TRBJ2-1	TRBV7-9	.	.	15	TGTGCCAGCAGCTTATGGCGGGTAGCGTACAATGAGCAGTTCTTC	CASSLWRVAYNEQFF
TRBJ2-1	TRBV4-1	TRBD1	.	15	TGCGCCAGCAGCACCCGGGACAGGGGGTACAATGAGCAGTTCTTC	CASSTRDRGYNEQFF
TRBJ2-7	TRBV6-5	TRBD2	.	16	TGTGCCAGCATAAGGGGGCGAGCGGGGGGGCCTGGCGAGCAGTACTTC	CASIRGRAGGPGEQYF
TRBJ2-1	TRBV7-2	.	many	11	TGTGCCAGTTCGCCGTTCCGTGAGCAGTTCTTC	CASSPFREQFF
TRBJ2-1	TRBV7-9	.	many	14	TGTGCCAGCAGCTTAGCCCGGGAACTTCATGAGCAGTTCTTC	CASSLARELHEQFF
TRBJ1-1	TRBV28	.	few	13	TGTGCCAGCGTGGACAGATTGAACACTGAAGCTTTCTTT	CASVDRLNTEAFF
TRBJ2-3	TRBV15	.	.	16	TGTGCCAACAGCAGAGATCTACGGAGAAGTACAGATACGCAGTATTTT	CANSRDLRRSTDTQYF
TRBJ2-1	TRBV7-2	.	few	12	TGTGCCAGCAGCTCGCAGGGTGGTGAGCAGTTCTTC	CASSSQGGEQFF
TRBJ1-5	TRBV7-2	TRBD1	many	15	TGTGCCAGCAGCCCAGGACAGGGGGATTATCAGCCCCAGCATTTT	CASSPGQGDYQPQHF
TRBJ2-3	TRBV11-2	TRBD1	many	12	TGTGCCAGCAGCGGACAGGGGACGTTACAGTATTTT	CASSGQGTLQYF